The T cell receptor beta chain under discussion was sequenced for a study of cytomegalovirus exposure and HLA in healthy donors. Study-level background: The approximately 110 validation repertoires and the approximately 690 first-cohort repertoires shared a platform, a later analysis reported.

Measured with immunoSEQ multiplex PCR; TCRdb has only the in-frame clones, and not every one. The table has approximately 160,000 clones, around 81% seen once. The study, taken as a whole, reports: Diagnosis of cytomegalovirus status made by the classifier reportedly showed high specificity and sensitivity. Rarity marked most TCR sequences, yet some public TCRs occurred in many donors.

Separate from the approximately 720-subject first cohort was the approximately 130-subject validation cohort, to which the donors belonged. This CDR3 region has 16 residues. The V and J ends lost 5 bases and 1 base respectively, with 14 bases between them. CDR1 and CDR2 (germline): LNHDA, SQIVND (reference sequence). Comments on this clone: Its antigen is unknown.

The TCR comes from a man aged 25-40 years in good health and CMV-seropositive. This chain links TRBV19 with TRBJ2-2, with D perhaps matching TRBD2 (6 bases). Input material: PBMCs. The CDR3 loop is CASSLHGSLNTGELFF. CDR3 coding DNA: TGTGCCAGTAGTCTCCACGGGAGTTTGAACACCGGGGAGCTGTTTTTT.